Below, 20 T cell receptor beta chains from the same sample are listed, as sequenced in a study of CD8+CD57+ T cells in acquired aplastic anemia. Profiling of TCR beta VDJ combinations and CDR3 sequences used genomic DNA as template. A single record per CDR3 protein comes from TCRdb applying MiXCR to the reads. Of around 190,000 distinct CDR3 sequences listed, approximately 60% are singletons. Sequencing input: sorted CD4+, CD8+, or CD8+CD57+ T cells (not recorded which) from PBMCs. Receptors were obtained from a human donor in good health.

This clonotype showed up many times. The chain links TRBV20-1 to TRBJ2-7; 8 bases are a match to TRBD2. The CDR3 is 14 residues long. Trimming took 3 bases from V and 3 from J; bases not matched to a gene: 7. Germline CDR1 is DFQATT and CDR2 is SNEGSKA (reference sequence). CDR3 loop: CSASVAGNVYEQYF. The DNA of the CDR3 is TGCAGTGCTAGCGTAGCGGGAAATGTCTACGAGCAGTACTTC.

The chain uses TRBV12-3 or TRBV12-4 and TRBJ1-1; 9 bases line up with TRBD1. There are 14 residues in the CDR3. V lost 6 bases to trimming and J lost 2 bases; unmatched junction nucleotides: 4. CDR3 sequence: CASRRDRANTEAFF. CDR3 coding DNA: TGTGCCAGCAGGCGGGACAGGGCAAACACTGAAGCTTTCTTT.

The rearrangement joins TRBV5-1 to TRBJ2-3, with 13 nucleotides matching TRBD2. The trim removed 3 bases at V and 5 bases at J, leaving 6 bases unmatched. Germline loops: CDR1 SGHRS, CDR2 YFSETQ. This CDR3 comprises 16 residues. In DNA, the CDR3 is TGCGCCAGCAGCTCGACTAGCGGGGGGCCGGGAGATACGCAGTATTTT. Translation gives CASSSTSGGPGDTQYF.

The rearrangement joins TRBV19 to TRBJ2-1; 8 bases align to TRBD2. V lost 10 bases to trimming and J lost 6 bases; unmatched junction nucleotides: 5. Germline V gene data show CDR1 as LNHDA and CDR2 as SQIVND (reference sequence). This CDR3 comprises 12 residues. The CDR3: CATREGVNEQFF. The DNA of the CDR3 is TGTGCCACCCGGGAGGGCGTCAATGAGCAGTTCTTC. The whole variable domain, remainder taken from reference TRBV19 and TRBJ2-1, is DGGITQSPKYLFRKEGQNVTLSCEQNLNHDAMYWYRQDPGQGLRLIYYSQIVNDFQKGDIAEGYSVSREKKESFPLTVTSAQKNPTAFYLCATREGVNEQFFGPGTRLTVL.

The V and J genes are TRBV5-6 and TRBJ2-7, with TRBD2 as a possible D gene (6 bases). Germline values: CDR1 SGHDT, CDR2 YYEEEE. V lost 6 bases and J lost 7, with 14 bases in between. The CDR3 sequence is 12 residues long. The CDR3 coding sequence is TGTGCCAGCACCTTCAGTGCGGGGGAGCAGTACTTC. Translation: CASTFSAGEQYF.

This clonotype has only a few counts. A much more abundant neighbour one base away suggests this may be a read error. The chain couples TRBV19 to TRBJ2-1, with D perhaps TRBD2 (5 bases). Germline CDR1 and CDR2: LNHDA and SQIVND (reference sequence). The CDR3 runs to 15 residues. CDR3 sequence (DNA): TGTGCCGGTAGTATCCGGGGAAGCTCCTACAATGAGCAGTTCTTC. Protein: CAGSIRGSSYNEQFF.

In its sample, this clonotype was seen many times. This chain joins TRBV12-3 or TRBV12-4 and TRBJ1-1; D remains ambiguous. The CDR3 consists of 11 residues. V dropped 4 bases and J dropped 7 bases, with 7 bases sitting between them. DNA of the CDR3: TGTGCCAGCAGTTCGGACCTTGAAGCTTTCTTT. Amino acid sequence: CASSSDLEAFF.

This sequence joins TRBV20-1 and TRBJ2-7, with 8 nucleotides matching TRBD1. This CDR3 spans 14 amino acids. V lost 2 bases, J lost 7 bases, and 10 bases stayed unmatched. Germline lookup yields CDR1 DFQATT and CDR2 SNEGSKA (reference sequence). CDR3 coding DNA: TGCAGTGCTAGATTTGACAGGGGTGCCGGGGAGCAGTACTTC. It specifies CSARFDRGAGEQYF.

The table lists this clonotype with a count of one. V is TRBV7-9 and J is TRBJ2-7; TRBD2 matches at 10 bases. The CDR3 has 14 amino acids. V lost 5 bases and J lost 4; bases outside the gene matches: 5. Germline CDR1 is SEHNR and CDR2 is FQNEAQ (reference sequence). This CDR3 is CASSPSGSGYEQYF. The CDR3 nucleotides are TGTGCCAGCAGCCCTAGCGGGAGTGGGTACGAGCAGTACTTC.

This chain connects TRBV12-3 or TRBV12-4 to TRBJ2-3; 10 positions match TRBD2. CDR3 size: 16 residues. With 5 bases clipped from V and 2 bases from J, the junction kept 7 bases outside the gene matches. The CDR3 is CASSGASGGPTDTQYF. The CDR3 region has the DNA TGTGCCAGCAGTGGGGCTAGCGGGGGTCCCACAGATACGCAGTATTTT.

In its sample, this clonotype was seen once. A read error may produce the germline difference seen at one junction end. The chain has TRBV5-1 and TRBJ2-7; D is unclear. There are 11 residues in the CDR3. Germline assignment: CDR1 SGHRS and CDR2 YFSETQ. The CDR3 reads CASSLGAERYF. CDR3 coding DNA: TGCGCCAGCAGCTTGGGTGCCGAGCGGTACTTC.

A single count supports this clonotype. The rearrangement links TRBV27 to TRBJ2-7, with 11 bases identical to TRBD2. Germline CDR1 reads MNHEY; CDR2 reads SMNVEV (reference sequence). This CDR3 has 15 amino acids. After removal of 6 bases from V and 3 bases from J, the junction contained 7 bases not matched to a gene. CDR3 region: CASSPIAGGRYEQYF. The CDR3 DNA follows: TGTGCCAGCAGCCCGATAGCGGGGGGGCGCTACGAGCAGTACTTC.

The genes are TRBV24-1 and TRBJ2-7, with unresolved D. Germline CDR1 reads KGHDR; CDR2 reads SFDVKD. The V end lost 3 bases, the J end lost 8 bases, and 13 bases lay between the germline ends. This CDR3 has 13 residues. The CDR3, as DNA: TGTGCCACCAGTGATCCACTGACTTCGAAGCAGTACTTC. Its protein product is CATSDPLTSKQYF.

The genes are TRBV9 and TRBJ2-1, with 11 positions matching TRBD2. J gave up 6 bases and V 1 base, and 3 bases lay outside the gene matches. Germline loops: CDR1 SGDLS, CDR2 YYNGEE. The CDR3 is 15 residues long. The CDR3 sequence is CASSVLAGGGNEQFF. In nucleotides, the CDR3 is TGTGCCAGCAGCGTATTAGCGGGAGGGGGCAATGAGCAGTTCTTC.

The CDR3 nucleotides are TGTGCCAGCAGCTTATGGTTAGCCCCAGATACGCAGTATTTT. It specifies CASSLWLAPDTQYF. The V gene is TRBV7-9, the J gene TRBJ2-3; D remains unclear. The V gene lost 2 bases and the J gene lost 4 bases, with 10 bases spanning the gap. The CDR3 sequence is 14 residues long. Germline V CDR1 and CDR2: SEHNR, FQNEAQ (reference sequence).

The V and J genes are TRBV2 and TRBJ1-1; D ambiguous. Germline assignment: CDR1 SNHLY and CDR2 FYNNEI. The CDR3 sequence is 13 residues long. With 3 bases removed from V and 2 bases from J, the gap between germline ends came to 7 bases. The CDR3 DNA is TGTGCCAGCAGTGATTGGGTAAACACTGAAGCTTTCTTT. It encodes CASSDWVNTEAFF.

The gene calls are TRBV25-1 and TRBJ2-7; 9 bases are shared with TRBD1. V shed 6 bases and J 2 bases; nucleotides not matched to a gene: 2. Germline V lookup: CDR1 MGHDK, CDR2 SYGVNS. The CDR3 length is 13 residues. The CDR3 spells CASRGQGAYEQYF. The CDR3 DNA is TGTGCCAGCAGGGGACAGGGAGCCTACGAGCAGTACTTC.

This clonotype was seen at least ten times. This chain joins TRBV7-2 and TRBJ1-2; D call uncertain. Deletions cut 5 bases from V and 4 bases from J, with 8 bases between. Looked up from germline, CDR1 is SGHTA and CDR2 is FQGNSA. This CDR3 region has 12 residues. The DNA for the CDR3 is TGTGCCAGCAGCCCGGAATTCTATGGCTACACCTTC. Translation gives CASSPEFYGYTF.

This clonotype appeared a few times. The J gene is TRBJ2-7, the V gene TRBV7-2, with a possible D match to TRBD1 (5 bases). Germline V gene lookup returns CDR1 SGHTA and CDR2 FQGNSA. The CDR3 runs to 16 residues. Between the trimmed V and J ends, which lost 4 bases and 3 bases, there was a span of 19 bases. The CDR3 loop is CASSSLQTVTRYEQYF. The CDR3 nucleotides read TGTGCCAGCAGCTCCCTACAGACAGTTACTCGCTACGAGCAGTACTTC. The entire variable domain, with the rest obtained from reference TRBV7-2 and TRBJ2-7, is as follows: GAGVSQSPSNKVTEKGKDVELRCDPISGHTALYWYRQSLGQGLEFLIYFQGNSAPDKSGLPSDRFSAERTGGSVSTLTIQRTQQEDSAVYLCASSSLQTVTRYEQYFGPGTRLTVT.

This clonotype was recorded many times. The V and J genes are TRBV12-3 or TRBV12-4 and TRBJ1-1, with D uncertain. The CDR3 runs to 12 residues. V lost 7 bases, J lost 1 base, and 7 bases lay in between. The CDR3 bases are TGTGCCAGCATTTGGGAGAACACTGAAGCTTTCTTT. Translated: CASIWENTEAFF.